Listed here are 9 T cell receptor beta chains from one sample, sequenced in a study of blood T cell repertoires in COVID-19. Only in-frame clones appear in the TCRdb table, and some are missing; sequencing was by immunoSEQ multiplex PCR. The data contain a few hundred thousand clones, 70% to 90% of them singletons. Sequences were obtained from peripheral blood. These receptors all come from a woman aged 25 to 39 who had recovered from COVID-19.

The table lists this clone with a count of one. The chain employs TRBV28 and TRBJ1-1; TRBD1 is a possible D gene (5 bases). Trimming removed 6 bases from V and 3 bases from J, with 17 bases in between. Germline V gives CDR1 MDHEN, CDR2 SYDVKM. The CDR3 covers 15 residues. The CDR3 DNA sequence: TGTGCCAGCAGCTCCCCGGGGGGTTTGGACACTGAAGCTTTCTTT. It specifies CASSSPGGLDTEAFF. Variable domain in full (rest from reference TRBV28 and TRBJ1-1): DVKVTQSSRYLVKRTGEKVFLECVQDMDHENMFWYRQDPGLGLRLIYFSYDVKMKEKGDIPEGYSVSREKKERFSLILESASTNQTSMYLCASSSPGGLDTEAFFGQGTRLTVV.

This chain joins TRBV4-1 and TRBJ1-5; 8 nucleotides align to TRBD1. The CDR3 covers 15 residues. With 3 bases clipped from V and 7 bases from J, the junction kept 8 bases outside the gene matches. Germline V gene sequence: CDR1 MGHRA, CDR2 YSYEKL. The CDR3 region is CASSQQQGAGQPQHF. In nucleotides, the CDR3 is TGCGCCAGCAGCCAGCAGCAGGGGGCTGGGCAGCCCCAGCATTTT.

J is TRBJ1-2 and V is TRBV5-8; no clear D. The V end was cut by 7 bases, the J end by 4 bases, with 17 bases between. This CDR3 comprises 14 residues. Germline V gene sequence: CDR1 SGHTS, CDR2 YDEGEE. CDR3 amino acids: CASRLRATAYGYTF. CDR3 coding DNA: TGTGCCAGCCGATTGCGGGCCACGGCCTATGGCTACACCTTC.

The rearrangement uses TRBV7-8 and TRBJ2-5, with 9 bases lining up with TRBD1. Germline loops: CDR1 SGHVS, CDR2 FQNEAQ. V was pared by 5 bases and J by 5 bases, with 6 bases of the junction left unmatched. CDR3 length: 14 amino acids. The DNA of the CDR3 is TGTGCCAGCAGCGTTGGGACAGGGACGGAGACCCAGTACTTC. This sequence encodes CASSVGTGTETQYF. The variable domain in full, completed from reference TRBV7-8 and TRBJ2-5, reads GAGVSQSPRYKVAKRGQDVALRCDPISGHVSLFWYQQALGQGPEFLTYFQNEAQLDKSGLPSDRFFAERPEGSVSTLKIQRTQQEDSAVYLCASSVGTGTETQYFGPGTRLLVL.

This sequence joins TRBV12-3 or TRBV12-4 and TRBJ2-7; possible D gene TRBD1, 5 bases. The germline V and J ends were trimmed by 5 bases and 4 bases, with 12 bases remaining between them. CDR3 size: 13 residues. This CDR3 is CASSAGNGYEQYF. The CDR3 DNA follows: TGTGCCAGCAGTGCAGGGAACGGGTACGAGCAGTACTTC.

The gene calls are TRBV5-1 and TRBJ2-7; no clear D. Trimming removed 4 bases at V and 2 bases at J, with 10 bases between. The CDR3 is 13 residues long. CDR1 is SGHRS and CDR2 is YFSETQ in the germline V gene. Here the CDR3 DNA reads TGCGCCAGCAGCCCCCCGTCCGCCTACGAGCAGTACTTC. Translating it yields CASSPPSAYEQYF.

The chain combines TRBV3-1 (or the pseudogene TRBV3-2) with TRBJ1-4; 9 bases are shared with TRBD1. The CDR3 contains 15 residues. CDR1 and CDR2 (germline): LGHDT, YNNKEL (reference sequence). Trimming removed 4 bases from V and 8 bases from J; junction bases left unmatched: 8. In nucleotides, the CDR3 is TGTGCCAGCAGCCGCAACAGGGGGCGCCGGGAAAAACTGTTTTTT. It is translated as CASSRNRGRREKLFF.

J is TRBJ2-7 and V is TRBV6-1; 8 nucleotides align to TRBD1. CDR3 length: 16 residues. With 4 bases clipped from V and 3 bases from J, the junction kept 11 bases outside the gene matches. Germline V gives CDR1 MNHNS, CDR2 SASEGT. CDR3 DNA: TGTGCCAGCAGTGCACGTTTAGGACAGGGAGTCTACGAGCAGTACTTC. Its translation: CASSARLGQGVYEQYF.

The chain is built from TRBV5-4 and TRBJ1-3; a possible D gene is TRBD1 (5 bases). Germline assignment: CDR1 SGHNT and CDR2 YYREEE (reference sequence). V was pared by 2 bases and J by 4 bases, with 7 bases between. The CDR3 contains 13 residues. The CDR3: CASSLGEGNTIYF. The CDR3 DNA sequence: TGTGCCAGCAGCTTAGGGGAAGGAAACACCATATATTTT.